This T cell receptor beta chain originates from a study of blood T cell repertoires in COVID-19. At the level of the study: Samples representing acute and convalescent COVID-19 were sourced from the United States, Italy and Spain.

Clones were sequenced by immunoSEQ multiplex PCR, and TCRdb holds only the in-frame ones, with some missing. The top ten hold around 1.5% of the sample, which has 180,000 or so clones, almost 90% seen once. V lost 0 bases to trimming and J lost 2 bases, with 14 bases between them. The CDR3 is 17 amino acids. Germline lookup yields CDR1 LNHNV and CDR2 YYDKDF (reference sequence). The sequence was collected from a man between 18 and 35 years old with active or convalescent COVID-19. Sequencing was performed on peripheral blood. The V call is TRBV15, the J call TRBJ1-5; D remains unclear. Written as DNA, the CDR3 is TGTGCCACCAGCAGAGATAGGCCCTTTCAGGGCAATCAGCCCCAGCATTTT. Translating gives CATSRDRPFQGNQPQHF.